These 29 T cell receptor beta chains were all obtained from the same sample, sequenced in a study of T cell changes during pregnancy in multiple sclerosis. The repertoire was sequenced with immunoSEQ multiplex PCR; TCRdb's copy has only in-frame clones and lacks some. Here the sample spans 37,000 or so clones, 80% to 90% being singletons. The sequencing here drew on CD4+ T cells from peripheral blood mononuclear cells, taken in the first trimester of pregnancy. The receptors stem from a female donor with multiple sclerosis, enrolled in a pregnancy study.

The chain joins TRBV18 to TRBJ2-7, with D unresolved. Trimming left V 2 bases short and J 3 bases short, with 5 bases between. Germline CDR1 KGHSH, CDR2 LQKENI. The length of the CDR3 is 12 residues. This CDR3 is CASSPASYEQYF. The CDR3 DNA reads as TGTGCCAGCTCACCAGCCAGCTACGAGCAGTACTTC.

CDR3 sequence reads: CASRGQYNSPLHF. CDR3 nucleotides: TGTGCCAGCAGGGGACAGTATAATTCACCCCTCCACTTT. The chain links TRBV7-2 to TRBJ1-6; 7 bases are shared with TRBD1. This CDR3 comprises 13 residues. Trimming removed 6 bases from V and 4 bases from J; junction bases left unmatched: 0. Per germline, CDR1 SGHTA and CDR2 FQGNSA.

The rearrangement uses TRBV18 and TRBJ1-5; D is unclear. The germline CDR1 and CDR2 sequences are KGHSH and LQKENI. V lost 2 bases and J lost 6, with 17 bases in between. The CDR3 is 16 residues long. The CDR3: CASSPRPQAGGQPQHF. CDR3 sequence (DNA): TGTGCCAGCTCACCAAGACCCCAAGCCGGCGGTCAGCCCCAGCATTTT.

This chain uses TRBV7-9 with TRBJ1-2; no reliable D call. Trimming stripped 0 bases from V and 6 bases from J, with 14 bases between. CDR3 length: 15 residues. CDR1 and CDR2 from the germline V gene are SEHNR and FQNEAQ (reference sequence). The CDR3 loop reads CASSLAGIQEDGYTF. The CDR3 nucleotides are TGTGCCAGCAGCTTAGCAGGAATTCAGGAAGATGGCTACACCTTC.

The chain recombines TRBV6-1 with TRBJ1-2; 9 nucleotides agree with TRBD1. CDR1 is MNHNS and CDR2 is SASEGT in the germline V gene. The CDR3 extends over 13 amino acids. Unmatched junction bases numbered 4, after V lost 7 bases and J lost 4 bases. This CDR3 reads CASKTGGSYGYTF. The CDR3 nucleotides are TGTGCCAGCAAAACAGGGGGCAGCTATGGCTACACCTTC.

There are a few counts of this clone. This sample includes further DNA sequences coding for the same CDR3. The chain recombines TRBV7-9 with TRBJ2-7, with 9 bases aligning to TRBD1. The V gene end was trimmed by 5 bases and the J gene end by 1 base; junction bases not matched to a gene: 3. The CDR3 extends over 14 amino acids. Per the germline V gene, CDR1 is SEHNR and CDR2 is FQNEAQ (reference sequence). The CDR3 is CASSPDRGSYEQYF. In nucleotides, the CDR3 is TGTGCCAGCAGCCCCGACAGGGGGTCCTACGAGCAGTACTTC.

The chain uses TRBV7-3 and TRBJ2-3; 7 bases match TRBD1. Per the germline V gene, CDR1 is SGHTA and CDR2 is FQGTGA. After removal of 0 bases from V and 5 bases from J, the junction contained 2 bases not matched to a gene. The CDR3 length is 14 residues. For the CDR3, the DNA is TGTGCCAGCAGCTTAACACAGGGGAAAGATACGCAGTATTTT. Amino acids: CASSLTQGKDTQYF.

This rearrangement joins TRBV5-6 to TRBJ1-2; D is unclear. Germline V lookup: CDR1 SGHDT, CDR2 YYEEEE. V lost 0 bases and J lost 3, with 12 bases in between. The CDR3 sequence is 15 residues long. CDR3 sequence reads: CASSLVAGGHYGYTF. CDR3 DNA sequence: TGTGCCAGCAGCTTGGTCGCTGGAGGTCACTATGGCTACACCTTC.

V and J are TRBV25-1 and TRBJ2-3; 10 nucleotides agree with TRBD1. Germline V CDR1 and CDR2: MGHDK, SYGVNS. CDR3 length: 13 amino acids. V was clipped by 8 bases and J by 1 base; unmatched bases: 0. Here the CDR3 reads CASGTGGTDTQYF. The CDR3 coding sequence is TGTGCCAGCGGGACAGGGGGCACAGATACGCAGTATTTT. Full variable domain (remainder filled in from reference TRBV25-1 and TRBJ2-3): EADIYQTPRYLVIGTGKKITLECSQTMGHDKMYWYQQDPGMELHLIHYSYGVNSTEKGDLSSESTVSRIRTEHFPLTLESARPSHTSQYLCASGTGGTDTQYFGPGTRLTVL.

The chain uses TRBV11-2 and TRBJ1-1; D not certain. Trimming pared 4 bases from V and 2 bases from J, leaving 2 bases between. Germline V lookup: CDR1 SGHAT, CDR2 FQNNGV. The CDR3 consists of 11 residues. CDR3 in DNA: TGTGCCAGCAGCTCAAACACTGAAGCTTTCTTT. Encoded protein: CASSSNTEAFF. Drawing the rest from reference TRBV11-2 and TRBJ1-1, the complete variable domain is EAGVAQSPRYKIIEKRQSVAFWCNPISGHATLYWYQQILGQGPKLLIQFQNNGVVDDSQLPKDRFSAERLKGVDSTLKIQPAKLEDSAVYLCASSSNTEAFFGQGTRLTVV.

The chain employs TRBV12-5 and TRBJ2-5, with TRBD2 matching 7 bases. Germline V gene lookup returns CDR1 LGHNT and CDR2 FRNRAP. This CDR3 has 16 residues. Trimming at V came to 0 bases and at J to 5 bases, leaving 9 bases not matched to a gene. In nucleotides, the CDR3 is TGTGCTAGTGGTTTGGTACTTGGGCAGGGAGGGGAGACCCAGTACTTC. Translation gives CASGLVLGQGGETQYF.

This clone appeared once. The CDR3 coding sequence is TGCAGCGTTACCCGACAAATTTTGAACACTGAAGCTTTCTTT. Encoded protein: CSVTRQILNTEAFF. V usage is TRBV29-1 and J usage is TRBJ1-1; no clear D gene. Trimming pared 5 bases from V and 0 bases from J, leaving 13 bases between. CDR3 length: 14 amino acids. Germline lookup yields CDR1 SQVTM and CDR2 ANQGSEA.

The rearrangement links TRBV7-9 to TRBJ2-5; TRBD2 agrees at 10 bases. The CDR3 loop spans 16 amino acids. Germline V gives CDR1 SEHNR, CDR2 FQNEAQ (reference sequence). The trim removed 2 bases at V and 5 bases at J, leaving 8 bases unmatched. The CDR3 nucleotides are TGTGCCAGCAGCTTACTAGCGGGAGTTGGTGGGGAGACCCAGTACTTC. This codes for CASSLLAGVGGETQYF.

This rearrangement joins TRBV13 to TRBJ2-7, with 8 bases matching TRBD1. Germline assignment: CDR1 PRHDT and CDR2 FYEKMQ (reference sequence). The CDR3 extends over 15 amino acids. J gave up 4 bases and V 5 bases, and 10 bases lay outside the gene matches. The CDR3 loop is CASSPSDRDSYEQYF. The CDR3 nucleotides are TGTGCCAGCAGCCCTTCGGACAGGGATTCTTACGAGCAGTACTTC.

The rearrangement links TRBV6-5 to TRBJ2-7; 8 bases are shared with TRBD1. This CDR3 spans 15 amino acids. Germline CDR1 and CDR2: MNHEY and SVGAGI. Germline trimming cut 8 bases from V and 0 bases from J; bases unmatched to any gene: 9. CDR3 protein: CASGRQGMSSYEQYF. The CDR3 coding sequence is TGTGCCAGCGGACGACAGGGGATGAGCTCCTACGAGCAGTACTTC.

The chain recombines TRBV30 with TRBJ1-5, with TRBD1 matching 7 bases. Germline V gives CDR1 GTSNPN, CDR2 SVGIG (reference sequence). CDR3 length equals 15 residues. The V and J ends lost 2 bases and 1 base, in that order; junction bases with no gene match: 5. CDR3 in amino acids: CAWSRQGVSNQPQHF. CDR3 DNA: TGTGCCTGGAGTCGACAGGGAGTGAGCAATCAGCCCCAGCATTTT. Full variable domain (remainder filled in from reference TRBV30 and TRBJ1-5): SQTIHQWPATLVQPVGSPLSLECTVEGTSNPNLYWYRQAAGRGLQLLFYSVGIGQISSEVPQNLSASRPQDRQFILSSKKLLLSDSGFYLCAWSRQGVSNQPQHFGDGTRLSIL.

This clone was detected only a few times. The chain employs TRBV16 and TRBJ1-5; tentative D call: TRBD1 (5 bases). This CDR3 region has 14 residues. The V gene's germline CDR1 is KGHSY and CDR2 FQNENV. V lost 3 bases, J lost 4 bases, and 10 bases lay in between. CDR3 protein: CASSQGGWNQPQHF. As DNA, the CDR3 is TGTGCCAGCAGCCAGGGGGGTTGGAATCAGCCCCAGCATTTT. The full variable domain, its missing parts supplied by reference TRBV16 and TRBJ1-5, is GEEVAQTPKHLVRGEGQKAKLYCAPIKGHSYVFWYQQVLKNEFKFLISFQNENVFDETGMPKERFSAKCLPNSPCSLEIQATKLEDSAVYFCASSQGGWNQPQHFGDGTRLSIL.

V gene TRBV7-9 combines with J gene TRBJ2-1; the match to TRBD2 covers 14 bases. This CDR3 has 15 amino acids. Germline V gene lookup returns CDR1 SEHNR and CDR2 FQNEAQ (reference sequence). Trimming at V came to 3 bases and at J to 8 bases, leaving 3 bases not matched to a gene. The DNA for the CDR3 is TGTGCCAGCAGCTTGGGACTAGCGGGAGTGCATGAGCAGTTCTTC. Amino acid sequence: CASSLGLAGVHEQFF.

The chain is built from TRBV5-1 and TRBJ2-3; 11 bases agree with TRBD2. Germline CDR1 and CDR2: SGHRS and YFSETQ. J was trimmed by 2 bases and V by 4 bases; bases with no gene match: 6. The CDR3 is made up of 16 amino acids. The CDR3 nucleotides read TGCGCCAGCAGCCCAGGGACTAGCGGCTACACAGATACGCAGTATTTT. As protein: CASSPGTSGYTDTQYF.

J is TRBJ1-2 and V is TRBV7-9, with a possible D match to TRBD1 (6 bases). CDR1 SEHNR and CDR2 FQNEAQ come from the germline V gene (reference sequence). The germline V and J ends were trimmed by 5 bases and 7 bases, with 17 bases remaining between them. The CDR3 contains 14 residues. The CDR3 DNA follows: TGTGCCAGCAGCCTACAGGGTGTAGGTGGTGGCTACACCTTC. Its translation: CASSLQGVGGGYTF.

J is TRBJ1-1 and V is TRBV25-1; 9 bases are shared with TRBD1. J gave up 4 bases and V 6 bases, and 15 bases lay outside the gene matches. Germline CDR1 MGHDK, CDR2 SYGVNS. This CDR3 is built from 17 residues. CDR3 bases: TGTGCCAGCAGCTCAGACACCGACAGGGGGTTAGGCACTGAAGCTTTCTTT. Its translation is CASSSDTDRGLGTEAFF.

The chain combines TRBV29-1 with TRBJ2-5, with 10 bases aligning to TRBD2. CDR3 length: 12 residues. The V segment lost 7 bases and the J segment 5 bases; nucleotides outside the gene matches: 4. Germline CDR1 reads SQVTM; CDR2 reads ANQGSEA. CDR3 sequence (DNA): TGCAGCGCACCTAGCGGGGGTGAGACCCAGTACTTC. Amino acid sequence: CSAPSGGETQYF.

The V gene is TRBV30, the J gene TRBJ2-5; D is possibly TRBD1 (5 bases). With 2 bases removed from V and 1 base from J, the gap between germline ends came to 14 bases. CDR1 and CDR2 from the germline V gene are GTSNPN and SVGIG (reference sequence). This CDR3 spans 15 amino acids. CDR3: CAWSTQRQIQETQYF. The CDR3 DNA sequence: TGTGCCTGGAGTACACAGAGACAGATCCAAGAGACCCAGTACTTC.

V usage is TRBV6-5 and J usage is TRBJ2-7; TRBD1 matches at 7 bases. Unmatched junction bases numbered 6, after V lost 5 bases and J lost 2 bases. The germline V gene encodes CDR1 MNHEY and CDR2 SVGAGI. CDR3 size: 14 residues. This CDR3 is CASSPGQLTYEQYF. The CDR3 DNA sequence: TGTGCCAGCAGTCCGGGACAGTTAACCTACGAGCAGTACTTC.

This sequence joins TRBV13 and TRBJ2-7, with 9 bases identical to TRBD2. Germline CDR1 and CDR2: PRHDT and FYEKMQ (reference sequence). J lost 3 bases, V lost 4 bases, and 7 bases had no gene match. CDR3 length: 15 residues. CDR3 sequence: CASSSRTSAFYEQYF. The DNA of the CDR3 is TGTGCCAGCAGCTCAAGGACTAGCGCATTCTACGAGCAGTACTTC.

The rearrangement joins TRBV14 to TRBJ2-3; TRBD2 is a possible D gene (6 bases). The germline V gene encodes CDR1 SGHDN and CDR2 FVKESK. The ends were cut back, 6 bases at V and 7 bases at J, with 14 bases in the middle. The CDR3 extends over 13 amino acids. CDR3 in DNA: TGTGCCAGCAGTTTGTCTGGACTATATACGCAGTATTTT. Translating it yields CASSLSGLYTQYF.

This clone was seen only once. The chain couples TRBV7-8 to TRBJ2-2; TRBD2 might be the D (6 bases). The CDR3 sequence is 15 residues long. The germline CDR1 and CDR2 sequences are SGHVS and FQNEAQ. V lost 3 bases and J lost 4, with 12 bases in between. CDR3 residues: CASSFMEGSTGELFF. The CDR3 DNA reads TGTGCCAGCAGCTTTATGGAGGGCAGCACCGGGGAGCTGTTTTTT.

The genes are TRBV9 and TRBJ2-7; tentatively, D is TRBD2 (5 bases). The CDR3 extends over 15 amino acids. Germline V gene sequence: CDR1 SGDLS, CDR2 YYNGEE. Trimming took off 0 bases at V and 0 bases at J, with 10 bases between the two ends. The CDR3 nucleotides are TGTGCCAGCAGCGTAGGGCCCGGGATCTCCTACGAGCAGTACTTC. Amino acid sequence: CASSVGPGISYEQYF.

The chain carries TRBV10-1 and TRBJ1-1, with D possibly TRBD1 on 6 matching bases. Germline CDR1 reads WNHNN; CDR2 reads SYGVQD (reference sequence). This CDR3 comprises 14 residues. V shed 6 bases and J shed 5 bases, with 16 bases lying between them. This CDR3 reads CASSRGGSYTEAFF. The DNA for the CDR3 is TGCGCCAGCAGCAGGGGAGGGAGTTATACTGAAGCTTTCTTT.